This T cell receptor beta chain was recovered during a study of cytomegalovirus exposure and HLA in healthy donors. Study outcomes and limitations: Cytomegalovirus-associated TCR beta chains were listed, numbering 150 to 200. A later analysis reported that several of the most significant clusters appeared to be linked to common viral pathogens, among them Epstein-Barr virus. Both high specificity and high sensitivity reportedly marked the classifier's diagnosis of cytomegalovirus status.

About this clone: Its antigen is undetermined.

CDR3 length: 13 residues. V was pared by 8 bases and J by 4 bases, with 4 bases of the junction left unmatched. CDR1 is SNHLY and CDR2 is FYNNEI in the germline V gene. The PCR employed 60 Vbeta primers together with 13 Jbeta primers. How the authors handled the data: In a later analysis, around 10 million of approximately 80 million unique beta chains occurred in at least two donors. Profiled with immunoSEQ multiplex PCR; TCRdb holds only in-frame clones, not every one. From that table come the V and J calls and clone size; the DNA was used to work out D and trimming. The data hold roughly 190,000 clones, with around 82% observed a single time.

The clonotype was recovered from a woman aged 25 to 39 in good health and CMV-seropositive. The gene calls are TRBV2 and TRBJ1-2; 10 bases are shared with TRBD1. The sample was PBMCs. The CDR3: CASQGTGAYGYTF. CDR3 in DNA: TGTGCCAGCCAGGGGACAGGGGCCTATGGCTACACCTTC.